The rows below give T cell receptor beta chains drawn from one sample of a study of OX40 agonist ivuxolimab in advanced cancers. TCRdb keeps only in-frame clones here, not all; method: immunoSEQ multiplex PCR. Here the sample spans 90,000 to 150,000 clones, approximately 90% being singletons. Source: CD4+ or CD8+ T cells sorted from blood, taken in a trial of the OX40 agonist ivuxolimab. These receptors were taken from an adult with an advanced solid tumor such as melanoma, head and neck, liver or kidney cancer. CDR3s include the opening cysteine and the closing phenylalanine or tryptophan. D genes are given only for firm matches. Expanded clones get a size class; other rows say once, few or many, or leave the size out.

j_gene: TRBJ1-1
abundance: NA
v_gene: TRBV11-3
d_gene: TRBD1
CDR3aa: CASSLRQGAEAFF
CDR3nt: TGTGCCAGCAGCCTACGACAGGGGGCTGAAGCTTTCTTT

j_gene: TRBJ1-3
abundance: NA
v_gene: TRBV15
d_gene: TRBD1
CDR3aa: CATSRAGTGERNTIYF
CDR3nt: TGTGCCACCAGCAGAGCGGGGACAGGGGAGAGGAACACCATATATTTT

j_gene: TRBJ2-3
abundance: NA
v_gene: TRBV5-1
d_gene: TRBD1
CDR3aa: CASSLSGQGFPDTQYF
CDR3nt: TGCGCCAGCAGCTTGTCGGGACAGGGATTCCCCGATACGCAGTATTTT

j_gene: TRBJ1-4
abundance: NA
v_gene: TRBV7-2
d_gene: NA
CDR3aa: CASSWGPHNEKLFF
CDR3nt: TGTGCCAGCAGCTGGGGGCCCCATAATGAAAAACTGTTTTTT

j_gene: TRBJ1-2
abundance: NA
v_gene: TRBV5-6
d_gene: NA
CDR3aa: CASSVGLNGYTF
CDR3nt: TGTGCCAGCAGCGTGGGGCTAAATGGCTACACCTTC

j_gene: TRBJ2-7
abundance: once
v_gene: TRBV4-1
d_gene: NA
CDR3aa: CASSQDSGVTYEQYF
CDR3nt: TGCGCCAGCAGCCAAGATTCAGGGGTTACCTACGAGCAGTACTTC

j_gene: TRBJ1-6
abundance: NA
v_gene: TRBV19
d_gene: NA
CDR3aa: CASRALDSSSYNSPLHF
CDR3nt: TGTGCCAGTAGAGCCTTGGACAGCAGCTCCTATAATTCACCCCTCCACTTT

j_gene: TRBJ1-2
abundance: few
v_gene: TRBV6-5
d_gene: TRBD1
CDR3aa: CASRQSGQAYYGYTF
CDR3nt: TGTGCCAGCAGACAAAGTGGACAGGCCTACTATGGCTACACCTTC

j_gene: TRBJ2-1
abundance: few
v_gene: TRBV7-6
d_gene: NA
CDR3aa: CASSTEVEGNEQFF
CDR3nt: TGTGCCAGCAGCACGGAGGTAGAGGGGAATGAGCAGTTCTTC

j_gene: TRBJ1-2
abundance: NA
v_gene: TRBV7-8
d_gene: NA
CDR3aa: CASSSGLNDGYTF
CDR3nt: TGTGCCAGCAGCTCAGGGCTCAACGATGGCTACACCTTC

j_gene: TRBJ2-5
abundance: once
v_gene: TRBV7-9
d_gene: NA
CDR3aa: CASSPHLRLGDETQYF
CDR3nt: TGTGCCAGCAGCCCACATTTACGACTAGGTGACGAGACCCAGTACTTC

j_gene: TRBJ2-7
abundance: NA
v_gene: TRBV19
d_gene: TRBD1
CDR3aa: CASSSRDRRYEQYF
CDR3nt: TGTGCCAGTAGTAGCCGGGACAGACGCTACGAGCAGTACTTC

j_gene: TRBJ2-7
abundance: NA
v_gene: TRBV6-5
d_gene: TRBD1
CDR3aa: CASSYGTGGPYEQYF
CDR3nt: TGTGCCAGCAGTTACGGGACAGGGGGGCCCTACGAGCAGTACTTC

j_gene: TRBJ2-2
abundance: NA
v_gene: TRBV5-1
d_gene: NA
CDR3aa: CASSPRLGSSNTGELFF
CDR3nt: TGCGCCAGCAGCCCCCGGTTGGGAAGTTCGAACACCGGGGAGCTGTTTTTT

j_gene: TRBJ2-7
abundance: NA
v_gene: TRBV5-1
d_gene: TRBD1
CDR3aa: CASSARQGFYEQYF
CDR3nt: TGCGCCAGCAGCGCCAGACAGGGTTTCTACGAGCAGTACTTC

j_gene: TRBJ2-7
abundance: NA
v_gene: TRBV7-8
d_gene: TRBD1
CDR3aa: CASSLQSGGSPEPYEQYF
CDR3nt: TGTGCCAGCAGCTTACAATCAGGGGGCAGCCCGGAGCCCTACGAGCAGTACTTC

j_gene: TRBJ1-2
abundance: once
v_gene: TRBV27
d_gene: TRBD1
CDR3aa: CASSPNPGQYYGYTF
CDR3nt: TGTGCCAGCAGTCCTAACCCGGGACAGTACTATGGCTACACCTTC

j_gene: TRBJ1-3
abundance: NA
v_gene: TRBV7-9
d_gene: NA
CDR3aa: CASSRGHLENTIYF
CDR3nt: TGTGCCAGCAGCCGGGGACACCTCGAAAACACCATATATTTT

j_gene: TRBJ1-3
abundance: NA
v_gene: TRBV6-4
d_gene: NA
CDR3aa: CASSDSREGTGNTIYF
CDR3nt: TGTGCCAGCAGTGACTCGAGAGAGGGGACTGGAAACACCATATATTTT

j_gene: TRBJ1-1
abundance: NA
v_gene: TRBV19
d_gene: NA
CDR3aa: CASSRVDEAFF
CDR3nt: TGTGCCAGTAGTAGGGTGGATGAAGCTTTCTTT